The source of this TCR beta chain is a study of CD8+CD57+ T cells in acquired aplastic anemia. The CDR3 is 11 amino acids. Trimming took 3 bases from V and 7 from J, leaving 10 bases between them. Looked up from germline, CDR1 is DFQATT and CDR2 is SNEGSKA (reference sequence). It was genomic DNA that served as the template for profiling TCR beta VDJ and CDR3. TCRdb ran MiXCR on the reads and lists one entry per CDR3 protein. The profile shows some 170,000 distinct CDR3 sequences, nearly 65% of them singletons. The patients chosen for sequencing had shown expansion of CD8+CD57+ cells (detected by flow cytometry).

Input material: sorted CD4+, CD8+, or CD8+CD57+ T cells (not recorded which) from PBMCs. This sequence originates from a human donor with aplastic anemia. V gene TRBV20-1 combines with J gene TRBJ2-7; D uncertain. DNA of the CDR3: TGCAGTGCTAGGGTCACACGGGAGCAGTACTTC. Amino acids: CSARVTREQYF.